These 10 T cell receptor beta chains were sequenced from one sample in a study of shared clonotypes between healthy human individuals. The naive CD8 subset, CD45RO-negative cells positively selected for CCR7, excluded terminally differentiated effector memory CD45RA+ cells. Some clones are missing from TCRdb's copy, which holds only in-frame ones; the method was immunoSEQ multiplex PCR. The sample yields approximately 590,000 clones, 95% to 96% seen once. The sequencing input was naive CD8+ T cells sorted from blood. Receptors were obtained from a woman in her twenties or thirties in good health.

V is TRBV9 and J is TRBJ2-7, with a weak D call TRBD1 (6 bases). The CDR3 is 13 residues long. Germline CDR1 SGDLS, CDR2 YYNGEE. Between the trimmed V and J ends, which lost 0 bases and 5 bases, there was a span of 9 bases. The CDR3 DNA is TGTGCCAGCAGCGTAGACAGGGCCCACGAGCAGTACTTC. Encoded protein: CASSVDRAHEQYF.

The chain employs TRBV10-3 and TRBJ2-7; D might be TRBD1 (5 bases). Germline V lookup: CDR1 ENHRY, CDR2 SYGVKD. V was pared by 0 bases and J by 6 bases, with 6 bases between. The CDR3 sequence is 12 residues long. The DNA of the CDR3 is TGTGCCATCAGTGAGTCGGGGCGCGAGCAGTACTTC. Its protein is CAISESGREQYF.

J is TRBJ1-2 and V is TRBV21-1; the table names TRBD1, a call not compared with the DNA. TRBV21-1 is a pseudogene locus. The CDR3 totals 20 residues. The chain's CDR3 is CASSAPPGETGAWRDYGYTF. For the CDR3, the DNA is TGTGCCAGCAGCGCTCCCCCGGGCGAGACAGGGGCCTGGAGGGATTATGGCTACACCTTC.

This clone was detected once. The chain recombines TRBV7-8 with TRBJ2-1; TRBD2 is a possible D gene (6 bases). Germline CDR1 and CDR2: SGHVS and FQNEAQ. V was clipped by 4 bases and J by 2 bases, with 15 bases between them. CDR3 length: 16 residues. The CDR3 spells CASSSMEAGPYNEQFF. Written as DNA, the CDR3 is TGTGCCAGCAGCTCGATGGAGGCGGGACCCTACAATGAGCAGTTCTTC.

The rearrangement joins TRBV28 to TRBJ1-5, with D unclear. The CDR3 contains 14 residues. Trimming cost V 3 bases and J 1 base, with 7 bases left between them. The germline CDR1 and CDR2 sequences are MDHEN and SYDVKM. The CDR3 DNA is TGTGCCAGCAGTTTGCAGGCCAGCAATCAGCCCCAGCATTTT. It encodes CASSLQASNQPQHF.

The V and J genes are TRBV2 and TRBJ1-1; the D gene is possibly TRBD1 (6 bases). V lost 6 bases to trimming and J lost 1 base, with 15 bases between them. The germline CDR1 and CDR2 sequences are SNHLY and FYNNEI. There are 15 residues in the CDR3. The CDR3 reads CASRGTRGRNTEAFF. The CDR3 bases are TGTGCCAGCAGAGGAACCAGGGGTAGGAACACTGAAGCTTTCTTT.

This clone was seen just once. Mismatch with germline at one junction end may stem from a read error. DNA for the CDR3: TGTGCCAGCAGCTTGGCCATCTGGACAGTTGACTTC. This sequence encodes CASSLAIWTVDF. The chain links TRBV5-8 to TRBJ2-5, with TRBD1 as a possible D gene (6 bases). The CDR3 runs 12 residues. Germline values: CDR1 SGHTS, CDR2 YDEGEE.

The rearrangement joins TRBV13 to TRBJ1-1; 10 positions agree with TRBD1. Germline V lookup: CDR1 PRHDT, CDR2 FYEKMQ (reference sequence). The CDR3 contains 15 residues. The V segment lost 5 bases and the J segment 4 bases; nucleotides outside the gene matches: 7. The CDR3, as DNA: TGTGCCAGCAGCCCGACCGGACAGGGGGGCACTGAAGCTTTCTTT. This encodes CASSPTGQGGTEAFF.

This chain joins TRBV11-2 and TRBJ2-3; a weak D match, TRBD2 (6 bases). CDR1 and CDR2 (germline): SGHAT, FQNNGV. The V end was cut by 3 bases, the J end by 10 bases, with 20 bases between. This CDR3 region has 15 residues. The CDR3 sequence: CASSFEWVGGEAQYF. CDR3 coding DNA: TGTGCCAGCAGCTTTGAATGGGTCGGGGGAGAGGCGCAGTATTTT. The entire variable domain, with the rest obtained from reference TRBV11-2 and TRBJ2-3, is as follows: EAGVAQSPRYKIIEKRQSVAFWCNPISGHATLYWYQQILGQGPKLLIQFQNNGVVDDSQLPKDRFSAERLKGVDSTLKIQPAKLEDSAVYLCASSFEWVGGEAQYFGPGTRLTVL.

This rearrangement joins TRBV28 to TRBJ2-7; D remains unclear. Germline CDR1 MDHEN, CDR2 SYDVKM. The CDR3 is 14 amino acids. Deletions cut 3 bases from V and 2 bases from J, with 11 bases between. CDR3 nucleotide sequence: TGTGCCAGCAGTTTCGACCAAAGCGCCTACGAGCAGTACTTC. Translated, it gives CASSFDQSAYEQYF.